Presented here are 20 T cell receptor beta chains from one specimen sequenced in a study of blood T cell repertoires in COVID-19. Only in-frame clones appear in the TCRdb table, and some are missing; sequencing was by immunoSEQ multiplex PCR. The table shows 130,000 to 150,000 clones, with roughly 80% occurring only once. The sequenced sample consisted of peripheral blood. The source of these receptors is a middle-aged woman with active or convalescent COVID-19.

The chain is built from TRBV2 and TRBJ1-4; D not resolved. The CDR3 is 15 amino acids. Germline CDR1 and CDR2: SNHLY and FYNNEI. V was cut by 7 bases and J by 0 bases, with 12 bases left in between. The CDR3 reads CASKLNRATNEKLFF. The CDR3 DNA follows: TGTGCCAGCAAGTTAAACCGAGCAACTAATGAAAAACTGTTTTTT.

This clone appeared a single time. The CDR3 DNA reads TGTGCCAGCAGTTTCGGGAATGAGCAGTTCTTC. It specifies CASSFGNEQFF. The chain combines TRBV27 with TRBJ2-1; no clear D. Germline V gene sequence: CDR1 MNHEY, CDR2 SMNVEV (reference sequence). Trimming stripped 3 bases from V and 7 bases from J, with 4 bases between. The CDR3 is made up of 11 amino acids.

This clone has a single count. This chain uses TRBV5-1 with TRBJ1-1; TRBD1 matches 7 bases. Trimming removed 0 bases from V and 2 bases from J; junction bases left unmatched: 4. Germline V gene data show CDR1 as SGHRS and CDR2 as YFSETQ. CDR3 size: 15 residues. CDR3 coding DNA: TGCGCCAGCAGCTTGGGGGACAGCTCCAACACTGAAGCTTTCTTT. Protein product: CASSLGDSSNTEAFF.

The J gene is TRBJ2-7, the V gene TRBV2; 8 bases fit TRBD1. The CDR3 has 18 residues. CDR1 and CDR2 (germline): SNHLY, FYNNEI. V was pared by 7 bases and J by 12 bases, with 29 bases of the junction left unmatched. The DNA for the CDR3 is TGTGCCAGCACCGACCGCAGGGGGCGATCGTCTTTGGTAAGGCGATCGTACTTC. It translates to CASTDRRGRSSLVRRSYF.

The rearrangement uses TRBV30 and TRBJ2-1, with 14 nucleotides matching TRBD2. Germline V gene sequence: CDR1 GTSNPN, CDR2 SVGIG (reference sequence). V lost 0 bases to trimming and J lost 5 bases; unmatched junction nucleotides: 9. The CDR3 runs 18 residues. CDR3 amino acids: CAWSVRGGLAGVNNEQFF. In DNA form, the CDR3 reads TGTGCCTGGAGTGTACGAGGGGGACTAGCGGGAGTCAACAATGAGCAGTTCTTC.

The V gene is TRBV29-1, the J gene TRBJ1-1; D call uncertain. Germline CDR1 reads SQVTM; CDR2 reads ANQGSEA. The CDR3 is 13 residues long. V lost 0 bases and J 4 bases, leaving 9 bases between the germline ends. The CDR3 coding sequence is TGCAGCGTTGAAGATCCCCACAGCACTGAAGCTTTCTTT. Translation gives CSVEDPHSTEAFF.

The chain carries TRBV10-2 and TRBJ1-1; 12 nucleotides match TRBD1. V dropped 6 bases and J dropped 2; count of bases not matched to a gene: 10. CDR1 is WSHSY, CDR2 SAAADI, per germline. The CDR3 contains 17 residues. The CDR3 loop is CASRAFRDRGLNTEAFF. The CDR3 coding sequence is TGCGCCAGCAGGGCCTTCCGGGACAGGGGGCTCAACACTGAAGCTTTCTTT.

The V gene is TRBV28, the J gene TRBJ1-2; TRBD1 matches 8 bases. The V gene end was trimmed by 5 bases and the J gene end by 3 bases; junction bases not matched to a gene: 2. There are 13 residues in the CDR3. CDR1 and CDR2 from the germline V gene are MDHEN and SYDVKM. CDR3: CASSTQGDYGYTF. Written as DNA, the CDR3 is TGTGCCAGCAGTACACAGGGGGACTATGGCTACACCTTC.

The chain couples TRBV14 to TRBJ1-4, with D possibly matching TRBD1 (5 bases). The V end lost 4 bases, the J end lost 8 bases, and 17 bases lay between the germline ends. CDR3 length: 15 residues. Germline V CDR1 and CDR2: SGHDN, FVKESK. The CDR3 DNA reads as TGTGCCAGCAGCCTAGCAGGGCGAGTCGGCGAAAAACTGTTTTTT. Translated: CASSLAGRVGEKLFF. Using reference TRBV14 and TRBJ1-4 for the parts outside the CDR3, the full variable domain is EAGVTQFPSHSVIEKGQTVTLRCDPISGHDNLYWYRRVMGKEIKFLLHFVKESKQDESGMPNNRFLAERTGGTYSTLKVQPAELEDSGVYFCASSLAGRVGEKLFFGSGTQLSVL.

The chain recombines TRBV29-1 with TRBJ2-7; D gene uncertain. From germline, CDR1 is SQVTM and CDR2 ANQGSEA. The CDR3 loop spans 13 amino acids. V lost 4 bases, J lost 0 bases, and 10 bases lay in between. Here the CDR3 reads CSVVGGSSYEQYF. The CDR3 nucleotides are TGCAGCGTTGTAGGCGGTAGCTCCTACGAGCAGTACTTC.

The CDR3 reads CASSLDLGTDGYTF. The CDR3 region has the DNA TGTGCCAGCAGCTTGGATTTGGGGACAGACGGCTACACCTTC. The rearrangement links TRBV5-4 to TRBJ1-2; 7 nucleotides align to TRBD1. The CDR3 is made up of 14 amino acids. Germline CDR1 SGHNT, CDR2 YYREEE (reference sequence). V lost 0 bases, J lost 8 bases, and 7 bases stayed unmatched.

The V and J genes are TRBV30 and TRBJ1-2; the match to TRBD1 covers 7 bases. The length of the CDR3 is 14 residues. Per germline, CDR1 GTSNPN and CDR2 SVGIG (reference sequence). V was pared by 1 base and J by 2 bases, with 4 bases of the junction left unmatched. CDR3 in amino acids: CAWSGDRDNYGYTF. CDR3 bases: TGTGCCTGGAGTGGAGACAGGGACAACTATGGCTACACCTTC.

V gene TRBV20-1 combines with J gene TRBJ1-2; a weak D match, TRBD1 (6 bases). Germline loops: CDR1 DFQATT, CDR2 SNEGSKA (reference sequence). Trimming left V 3 bases short and J 4 bases short, with 18 bases between. The CDR3 is 15 residues long. The CDR3 DNA sequence: TGCAGTGCTAGTGGAACAGGGAGGGCGGGCTATGGCTACACCTTC. Protein product: CSASGTGRAGYGYTF.

The CDR3 DNA reads as TGTGCCAGCAGTTTGGGTCAGGGTGAAGCTTTCTTT. This gives the protein CASSLGQGEAFF. The chain has TRBV6-5 and TRBJ1-1; tentatively, D is TRBD1 (5 bases). Trimming removed 4 bases at V and 7 bases at J, with 10 bases between. The V gene's germline CDR1 is MNHEY and CDR2 SVGAGI. This CDR3 has 12 amino acids.

The chain recombines TRBV28 with TRBJ1-5; TRBD1 aligns across 7 bases. Germline CDR1 is MDHEN and CDR2 is SYDVKM. After removal of 4 bases from V and 6 bases from J, the junction contained 12 bases not matched to a gene. This CDR3 has 16 amino acids. CDR3: CASSSRQGDMAQPQHF. CDR3 bases: TGTGCCAGCAGTTCTCGACAGGGAGATATGGCTCAGCCCCAGCATTTT.

This clone was seen more than once but under ten times. This rearrangement joins TRBV28 to TRBJ1-1; D ambiguous. V lost 7 bases and J lost 3, with 18 bases in between. The CDR3 has 15 amino acids. Looked up from germline, CDR1 is MDHEN and CDR2 is SYDVKM. The CDR3: CASTSGRGLDTEAFF. The CDR3 bases are TGTGCCAGCACCTCCGGACGGGGATTGGACACTGAAGCTTTCTTT.

The CDR3 protein is CASSSSGYPYEQYF. Written as DNA, the CDR3 is TGTGCCAGCAGTTCCTCGGGATACCCCTACGAGCAGTACTTC. V is TRBV28 and J is TRBJ2-7, with a tentative D call TRBD2 (5 bases). The CDR3 length is 14 residues. Trimming pared 4 bases from V and 2 bases from J, leaving 12 bases between. The germline V gene has CDR1 MDHEN and CDR2 SYDVKM.

The chain carries TRBV5-5 and TRBJ1-1; D is unclear. CDR3 length: 14 amino acids. Trimming stripped 0 bases from V and 0 bases from J, with 6 bases between. The V gene's germline CDR1 is SGHKS and CDR2 YYEKEE (reference sequence). Here the CDR3 reads CASSLEQMNTEAFF. The CDR3 DNA reads TGTGCCAGCAGCTTGGAACAGATGAACACTGAAGCTTTCTTT.

V is TRBV9 and J is TRBJ1-4, with D possibly being TRBD1 (6 bases). This CDR3 has 15 residues. Germline V CDR1 and CDR2: SGDLS, YYNGEE. The V end was cut by 0 bases, the J end by 8 bases, with 14 bases between. CDR3 nucleotide sequence: TGTGCCAGCAGCGTAGGCAGGGGCGGGCCGGAAAAACTGTTTTTT. Translating it yields CASSVGRGGPEKLFF.

The chain employs TRBV28 and TRBJ1-6, with D possibly being TRBD1 (5 bases). Trimming took off 4 bases at V and 7 bases at J, with 5 bases between the two ends. Germline CDR1 is MDHEN and CDR2 is SYDVKM. This CDR3 has 12 residues. This CDR3 is CASSSGNSPLHF. The CDR3 nucleotides are TGTGCCAGCAGTTCAGGGAATTCACCCCTCCACTTT.